This T cell receptor beta chain was recorded in a study of blood T cell repertoires in COVID-19. Study information: Samples taken during acute and convalescent COVID-19 were collected in the United States, Italy and Spain. T cells, B-cell-depleted T cells, or PBMCs provided the cDNA or gDNA that served as material.

Only in-frame clones appear in the TCRdb table, and some are missing; sequencing was by immunoSEQ multiplex PCR. This sample has some 290,000 clones, with about 88% found just once. Patients from Seattle were sampled longitudinally, starting during active infection. The CDR3 is 16 amino acids. Germline V gene lookup returns CDR1 SGDLS and CDR2 YYNGEE. Losses at the gene ends were 3 bases for V and 1 base for J; bases not matched to a gene: 6. This sequence was found in a woman aged 25 to 39 with COVID-19, enrolled during active disease. The chain has TRBV9 and TRBJ2-5, with 10 bases aligning to TRBD2. The sequenced sample consisted of peripheral blood. The CDR3 region is CASSEGTSAFQETQYF. DNA of the CDR3: TGTGCCAGCAGCGAGGGGACTAGCGCGTTCCAAGAGACCCAGTACTTC.